The clone carrying this TCR beta chain has more than one count but fewer than ten. This entry belongs to a study of control samples from healthy donors and cancer patients. Germline V CDR1 and CDR2: MNHEY, SMNVEV (reference sequence). The CDR3 runs 14 residues. J was trimmed by 4 bases and V by 5 bases; bases with no gene match: 7. TCRdb keeps only in-frame clones here, not all; method: immunoSEQ multiplex PCR. The table has about 80,000 clones, around 83% seen once. V is TRBV27 and J is TRBJ1-2; 7 bases are shared with TRBD1. This clonotype was obtained from a man aged 55 to 70 with head and neck cancer. Sequenced sample: PBMCs. CDR3 nucleotides: TGTGCCAGCAGTCAGGGGGGGCAGAGCTATGGCTACACCTTC. Its translation is CASSQGGQSYGYTF.